This T cell receptor (beta chain) was identified in a study of radiotherapy plus CTLA-4 blockade in lung cancer. Overall study findings and caveats: Tumor-derived TCR clones expanded in blood after radiotherapy plus ipilimumab. Together with interferon-beta, which increased in serum after radiation, early dynamic changes in blood T cell clones were reportedly the best predictors of response.

The method was immunoSEQ multiplex PCR; TCRdb's version includes in-frame clones alone and lacks a portion of them. The top ten clones hold roughly 23% of a sample with around 82,000 clones, more than 60% of them seen once. J lost 0 bases, V lost 8 bases, and 6 bases had no gene match. Per germline, CDR1 MNHNS and CDR2 SASEGT. The length of the CDR3 is 15 residues. On this clone itself: What it binds is unknown.

Patients had chemo-refractory metastatic non-small-cell lung cancer and received focal radiation plus CTLA-4 blockade that used ipilimumab. The sequence was collected from a human donor with non-small cell lung cancer whose response to radiotherapy plus ipilimumab could not be evaluated. Some clones in this sample may be carry-over from other donors' samples. The chain carries TRBV6-1 and TRBJ2-1; 8 bases line up with TRBD1. The material sequenced was peripheral blood, taken from a patient treated with radiotherapy plus ipilimumab. CDR3 amino acids: CASRTGFRSYNEQFF. CDR3 nucleotides: TGTGCCAGCCGGACAGGGTTTCGCTCCTACAATGAGCAGTTCTTC.